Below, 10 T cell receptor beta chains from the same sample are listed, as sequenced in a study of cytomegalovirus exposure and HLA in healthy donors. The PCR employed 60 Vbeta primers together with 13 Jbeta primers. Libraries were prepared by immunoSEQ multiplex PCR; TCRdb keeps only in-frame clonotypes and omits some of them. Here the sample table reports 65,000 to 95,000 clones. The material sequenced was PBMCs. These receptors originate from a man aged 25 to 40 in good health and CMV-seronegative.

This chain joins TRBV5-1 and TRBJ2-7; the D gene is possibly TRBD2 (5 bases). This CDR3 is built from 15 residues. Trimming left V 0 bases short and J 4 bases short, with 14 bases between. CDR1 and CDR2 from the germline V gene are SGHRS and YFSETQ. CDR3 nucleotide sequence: TGCGCCAGCAGCTTGGGACCGTCCGGAGGTTACGAGCAGTACTTC. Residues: CASSLGPSGGYEQYF. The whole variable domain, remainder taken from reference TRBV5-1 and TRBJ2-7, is KAGVTQTPRYLIKTRGQQVTLSCSPISGHRSVSWYQQTPGQGLQFLFEYFSETQRNKGNFPGRFSGRQFSNSRSEMNVSTLELGDSALYLCASSLGPSGGYEQYFGPGTRLTVT.

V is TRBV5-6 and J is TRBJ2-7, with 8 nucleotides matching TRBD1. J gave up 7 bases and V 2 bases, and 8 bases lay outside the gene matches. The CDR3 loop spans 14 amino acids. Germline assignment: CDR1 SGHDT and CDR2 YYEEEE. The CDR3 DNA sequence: TGTGCCAGCAGCTTTAGCCAGGGGGCAGGTGAGCAGTACTTC. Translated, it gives CASSFSQGAGEQYF.

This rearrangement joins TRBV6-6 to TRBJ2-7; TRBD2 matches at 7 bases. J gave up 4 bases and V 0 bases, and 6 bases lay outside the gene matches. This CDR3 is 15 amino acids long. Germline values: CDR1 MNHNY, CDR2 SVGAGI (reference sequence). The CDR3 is CASSYSGGSNYEQYF. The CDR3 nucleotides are TGTGCCAGCAGTTACTCGGGGGGGAGTAATTACGAGCAGTACTTC.

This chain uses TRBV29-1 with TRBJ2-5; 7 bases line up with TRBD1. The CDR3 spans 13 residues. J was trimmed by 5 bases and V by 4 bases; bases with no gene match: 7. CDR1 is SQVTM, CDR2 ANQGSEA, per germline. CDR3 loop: CSVAGTARETQYF. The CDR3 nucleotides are TGCAGCGTTGCCGGGACAGCCAGGGAGACCCAGTACTTC.

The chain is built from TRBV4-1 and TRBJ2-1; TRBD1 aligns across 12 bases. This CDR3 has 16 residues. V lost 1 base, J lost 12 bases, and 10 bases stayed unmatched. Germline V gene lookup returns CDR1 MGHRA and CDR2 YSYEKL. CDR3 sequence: CASSQVGRDRGRRQFF. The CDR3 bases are TGCGCCAGCAGCCAAGTCGGTAGGGACAGGGGGCGAAGGCAGTTCTTC.

CDR3 amino acids: CASSHRAGDYGYTF. CDR3 DNA sequence: TGTGCCAGCAGCCACCGTGCGGGTGACTATGGCTACACCTTC. The chain uses TRBV6-5 and TRBJ1-2; D is ambiguous. The V end lost 6 bases, the J end lost 3 bases, and 14 bases lay between the germline ends. In germline, CDR1 is MNHEY, CDR2 SVGAGI. CDR3 length: 14 amino acids.

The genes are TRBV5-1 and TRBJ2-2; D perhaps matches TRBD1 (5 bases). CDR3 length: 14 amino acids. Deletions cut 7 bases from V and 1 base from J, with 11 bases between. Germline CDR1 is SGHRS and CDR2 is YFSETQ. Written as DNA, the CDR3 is TGCGCCAGCGGTGGACAATGGAACACCGGGGAGCTGTTTTTT. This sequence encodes CASGGQWNTGELFF.

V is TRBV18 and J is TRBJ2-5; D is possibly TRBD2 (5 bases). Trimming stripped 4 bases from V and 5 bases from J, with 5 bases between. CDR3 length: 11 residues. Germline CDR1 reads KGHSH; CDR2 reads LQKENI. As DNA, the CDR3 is TGTGCCAGCTCACGAGGGGAGACCCAGTACTTC. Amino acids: CASSRGETQYF.

The CDR3 DNA sequence: TGTGCCAGCAGCCGCCTTAGCGACGGAACAGATACGCAGTATTTT. It yields the protein CASSRLSDGTDTQYF. The chain couples TRBV4-2 to TRBJ2-3; D is perhaps TRBD2 (5 bases). The CDR3 is 15 residues long. The germline gives CDR1 LGHNA, CDR2 YNFKEQ. The germline V and J ends were trimmed by 4 bases and 3 bases, with 14 bases remaining between them.

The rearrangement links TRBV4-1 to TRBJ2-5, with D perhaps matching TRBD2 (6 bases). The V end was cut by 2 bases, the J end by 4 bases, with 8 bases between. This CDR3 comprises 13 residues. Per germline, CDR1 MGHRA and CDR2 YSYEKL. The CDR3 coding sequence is TGCGCCAGCAGCCAAAGGAGGGGAGAGACCCAGTACTTC. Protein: CASSQRRGETQYF.